A selection of T cell receptor beta chains follows, all from one sample in a study of T cell repertoires in cytomegalovirus infection. TCRdb passed the reads through MiXCR, listing each CDR3 protein once. The sample gives hundreds of thousands of distinct CDR3 sequences, around a third of which show up once; about 14% is in the top ten. These receptors' antigens are unknown. The specimen was cultured CD8+ T cells from PBMCs, collected from culture after CMV antigen stimulation. These receptor sequences come from a human donor in good health (CMV status not recorded). Some clones in this sample may be carry-over from other donors' samples. Each CDR3 is given with its conserved first and last residue. A D gene is named only where the DNA matches it firmly. Some rows have no size entry. The others give once, few or many, or a class for an expanded clone.

>NA|TRBV5-6|TRBJ1-2|NA
CASSLIDTYGYTF
TGTGCCAGCAGCTTGATAGACACCTATGGCTACACCTTC
>NA|TRBV6-6|TRBJ2-3|TRBD2
CASSPGTSDGTDTQYF
TGTGCCAGCAGTCCCGGGACTAGCGATGGCACAGATACGCAGTATTTT
>once|TRBV9|TRBJ2-1|TRBD2
CASSVVKRGHYNEQFF
TGTGCCAGCAGCGTAGTAAAGCGGGGGCACTACAATGAGCAGTTCTTC
>NA|TRBV9|TRBJ1-6|TRBD1
CASSVGDRDSPLHF
TGTGCCAGCAGCGTGGGGGACAGGGATTCACCCCTCCACTTT
>NA|TRBV7-6|TRBJ1-1|NA
CASSSPQGLGTEAFF
TGTGCCAGCAGCTCTCCCCAGGGTTTGGGAACTGAAGCTTTCTTT
>NA|TRBV19|TRBJ1-5|NA
CASSHLGGEGSQPQHF
TGTGCCAGTAGTCACCTTGGAGGGGAGGGTAGTCAGCCCCAGCATTTT
>once|TRBV9|TRBJ2-3|NA
CASSPSAGSYTDTQYF
TGTGCCAGCAGCCCCTCGGCGGGGAGCTACACAGATACGCAGTATTTT
>NA|TRBV9|TRBJ1-1|NA
CASSPHMGYTEAFF
TGTGCCAGCAGCCCCCACATGGGTTACACTGAAGCTTTCTTT
>NA|TRBV18|TRBJ1-5|NA
CASSAQDGNQPQHF
TGTGCCAGCTCCGCGCAGGACGGCAATCAGCCCCAGCATTTT
>NA|TRBV5-4|TRBJ1-1|NA
CASSLCGEAFF
TGTGCCAGCAGCTTGTGTGGTGAAGCTTTCTTT
>NA|TRBV5-5|TRBJ2-7|NA
CASSVVGSTGEQYF
TGTGCCAGCAGCGTAGTCGGGTCAACAGGCGAGCAGTACTTC
>NA|TRBV6-1|TRBJ1-2|NA
CARGEEDGYTF
TGTGCCAGGGGGGAAGAAGATGGCTACACCTTC
>many|TRBV6-1|TRBJ1-2|NA
CASSDGGHGGNYGYTF
TGTGCCAGCAGTGACGGGGGGCACGGAGGTAACTATGGCTACACCTTC
>few|TRBV2|TRBJ2-4|NA
CASSEEAAKNIQYF
TGTGCCAGCAGTGAGGAGGCAGCCAAAAACATTCAGTACTTC
>few|TRBV27|TRBJ1-1|NA
CASSLFGLAENTEAFF
TGTGCCAGCAGTTTATTCGGGCTGGCGGAGAACACTGAAGCTTTCTTT
>many|TRBV4-1|TRBJ1-1|TRBD1
CASSPRGLTEAFF
TGCGCCAGCAGCCCGAGGGGGCTCACTGAAGCTTTCTTT
>few|TRBV7-6|TRBJ2-7|NA
CASSLGGEAYEQYF
TGTGCCAGCAGCTTAGGGGGGGAGGCCTACGAGCAGTACTTC
>many|TRBV7-2|TRBJ2-1|TRBD1
CASSLSGTGANNEQFF
TGTGCCAGCAGCTTAAGCGGGACAGGGGCCAACAATGAGCAGTTCTTC
>NA|TRBV28|TRBJ1-6|NA
CASGSPNREGGSPLHF
TGTGCCAGCGGTTCCCCGAACAGGGAAGGGGGTTCACCCCTCCACTTT
>NA|TRBV29-1|TRBJ1-2|NA
CSVDSWGYTF
TGCAGCGTTGATTCCTGGGGCTACACCTTC
>few|TRBV4-1|TRBJ2-1|NA
CASSQDSGGDSYNEQFF
TGCGCCAGCAGCCAAGATAGTGGGGGAGACTCCTACAATGAGCAGTTCTTC
>many|TRBV18|TRBJ1-1|TRBD1
CASSPNIGQVNTEAFF
TGTGCCAGCTCACCAAATATTGGACAGGTTAACACTGAAGCTTTCTTT
>few|TRBV6-1|TRBJ2-2|NA
CASSQLISSRAGELFF
TGTGCCAGCAGCCAGTTAATCTCCTCCCGTGCCGGGGAGCTGTTTTTT
>few|TRBV6-2/TRBV6-3|TRBJ2-1|NA
CASRTNNEQFF
TGTGCCAGCAGGACAAACAATGAGCAGTTCTTC
>few|TRBV24-1|TRBJ1-2|NA
CATSDRTAPLGYGYTF
TGTGCCACCAGTGATAGGACAGCCCCGCTCGGCTATGGCTACACCTTC
>few|TRBV19|TRBJ2-7|NA
CASTPRRGSSYEQYF
TGTGCCAGTACTCCTCGTCGGGGGAGCTCCTACGAGCAGTACTTC
>many|TRBV7-8|TRBJ2-1|NA
CASSSASDNEQFF
TGTGCCAGCAGCTCCGCCTCCGACAATGAGCAGTTCTTC
>NA|TRBV24-1|TRBJ2-1|TRBD1
CATSSDRVNEQFF
TGTGCCACCAGTTCGGACAGGGTGAATGAGCAGTTCTTC
>many|TRBV7-6|TRBJ2-1|NA
CASSTVLSSYNEQFF
TGTGCCAGCAGCACCGTCCTCAGCTCCTACAATGAGCAGTTCTTC
>NA|TRBV5-4|TRBJ2-7|NA
CASSIKGGLEQYF
TGTGCCAGCAGCATAAAAGGGGGTCTAGAGCAGTACTTC
>few|TRBV2|TRBJ2-2|TRBD2
CASTIKRGGTGELFF
TGTGCCAGTACGATTAAGCGGGGGGGCACCGGGGAGCTGTTTTTT
>few|TRBV12-3/TRBV12-4|TRBJ2-5|NA
CASSPGGLQYF
TGTGCCAGCAGCCCCGGGGGGCTCCAGTACTTC
>few|TRBV5-1|TRBJ2-1|TRBD1
CASSPRLTGFEQFF
TGCGCCAGCAGCCCCCGGCTGACAGGGTTTGAGCAGTTCTTC
>NA|TRBV7-9|TRBJ2-3|TRBD2
CASSPTLLAGGLSRTDTQYF
TGTGCCAGCAGCCCCACCCTACTAGCGGGGGGTCTATCACGCACAGATACGCAGTATTTT
>many|TRBV7-8|TRBJ1-1|NA
CASSRKGNTEAFF
TGTGCCAGCAGCCGAAAGGGGAACACTGAAGCTTTCTTT
>many|TRBV12-3/TRBV12-4|TRBJ1-1|NA
CASSAQGWTEAFF
TGTGCCAGCAGTGCCCAGGGTTGGACTGAAGCTTTCTTT
>NA|TRBV7-9|TRBJ1-2|NA
CASSPFNRAGTTNYGYTF
TGTGCCAGCAGTCCCTTTAACCGGGCCGGGACCACTAACTATGGCTACACCTTC
>few|TRBV5-5|TRBJ1-6|NA
CASSSNPGPGNSPLHF
TGTGCCAGCAGCTCTAACCCGGGCCCGGGTAATTCACCCCTCCACTTT
>NA|TRBV12-3/TRBV12-4|TRBJ2-3|NA
CASSGGGYTLWEYF
TGTGCCAGCAGTGGGGGGGGCTACACCCTCTGGGAGTATTTT
>once|TRBV12-3/TRBV12-4|TRBJ1-2|NA
CASSPNTGPYGYTF
TGTGCCAGCAGTCCGAACACAGGGCCCTATGGCTACACCTTC
>NA|TRBV20-1|TRBJ1-3|NA
CSATHVSGNTIYF
TGCAGTGCGACACACGTCTCTGGAAACACCATATATTTT
>NA|TRBV29-1|TRBJ2-5|TRBD1
CSVDETGDVQETQYF
TGCAGCGTTGATGAGACAGGGGACGTCCAAGAGACCCAGTACTTC
>once|TRBV16|TRBJ1-2|NA
CASSQSRGVDYGYTF
TGTGCCAGCAGCCAATCGAGGGGGGTGGACTATGGCTACACCTTC
>few|TRBV4-1|TRBJ2-5|NA
CASSQIDTQETQYF
TGCGCCAGCAGCCAGATAGACACCCAAGAGACCCAGTACTTC
>NA|TRBV6-6|TRBJ1-1|NA
CASNEGPYTEAFF
TGTGCCAGCAACGAGGGGCCCTACACTGAAGCTTTCTTT
>NA|TRBV7-9|TRBJ2-7|NA
CASSRPVGPRSYEQYF
TGTGCCAGCAGCCGGCCCGTGGGGCCCCGCTCCTACGAGCAGTACTTC
>few|TRBV12-5|TRBJ1-2|NA
CASGLAPGYGYTF
TGTGCTAGTGGTTTGGCGCCCGGCTATGGCTACACCTTC